Presented here are 13 T cell receptor beta chains from one specimen sequenced in a study of response to subunit inactivated influenza vaccine. TCRdb re-called the RT-PCR reads with MiXCR, one entry per CDR3 protein. The sample yields about 650,000 distinct CDR3 sequences, approximately 14% seen once. The material was PBMCs from blood, obtained approximately 13 days after vaccination. These TCRs come from a middle-aged man who received an inactivated influenza vaccine.

This clonotype showed up just a few times. This chain joins TRBV9 and TRBJ1-3; 12 bases agree with TRBD1. The CDR3 has 17 residues. V was pared by 3 bases and J by 3 bases, with 7 bases of the junction left unmatched. CDR1 is SGDLS, CDR2 YYNGEE, per germline. The CDR3 sequence is CASSAGQGAFSGNTIYF. CDR3 coding DNA: TGTGCCAGCAGCGCGGGACAGGGGGCTTTCAGTGGAAACACCATATATTTT.

This clonotype was seen a handful of times. The chain joins TRBV29-1 to TRBJ2-2; D is uncertain. The CDR3 extends over 13 amino acids. Germline CDR1 SQVTM, CDR2 ANQGSEA. The V end lost 7 bases, the J end lost 4 bases, and 13 bases lay between the germline ends. The CDR3 region has the DNA TGCAGCGCCCTCCCCTTGAGCACCGGGGAGCTGTTTTTT. This encodes CSALPLSTGELFF.

This clonotype has only a few counts. The chain couples TRBV28 to TRBJ1-6; the match to TRBD1 covers 7 bases. V trimming: 6 bases; J trimming: 8 bases; junction bases outside the gene matches: 13. The CDR3 extends over 16 amino acids. The germline gives CDR1 MDHEN, CDR2 SYDVKM. This CDR3 is CASSQGPGGLDSPLHF. CDR3 nucleotides: TGTGCCAGCAGCCAAGGGCCAGGGGGGTTGGATTCACCCCTCCACTTT.

The chain couples TRBV5-4 to TRBJ2-1; 7 bases match TRBD1. Per the germline V gene, CDR1 is SGHNT and CDR2 is YYREEE (reference sequence). The CDR3 runs to 15 residues. Trimming at V came to 2 bases and at J to 8 bases, leaving 10 bases not matched to a gene. CDR3: CASSFDWTGLDEQFF. CDR3 nucleotide sequence: TGTGCCAGCAGCTTCGACTGGACAGGTCTCGATGAGCAGTTCTTC.

This rearrangement joins TRBV7-2 to TRBJ1-1, with 7 bases aligning to TRBD1. The V gene's germline CDR1 is SGHTA and CDR2 FQGNSA. The CDR3 has 14 residues. J was trimmed by 6 bases and V by 4 bases; bases with no gene match: 8. CDR3 protein: CASSSGTANAEAFF. The CDR3 DNA reads TGTGCCAGCAGCTCGGGGACAGCAAATGCTGAAGCTTTCTTT.

In its sample, this clonotype was seen a few times. This chain joins TRBV4-2 and TRBJ1-1, with 9 bases fitting TRBD1. Germline values: CDR1 LGHNA, CDR2 YNFKEQ. The CDR3 runs to 15 residues. With 2 bases clipped from V and 7 bases from J, the junction kept 8 bases outside the gene matches. CDR3 nucleotide sequence: TGTGCCAGCAGCCAACAACAGGGGGCGAAATATGAAGCTTTCTTT. Protein sequence: CASSQQQGAKYEAFF.

The CDR3 is CASIGYNSPLHF. The CDR3, as DNA: TGTGCCAGCATAGGTTATAATTCACCCCTCCACTTT. The chain combines TRBV28 with TRBJ1-6; D uncertain. This CDR3 has 12 amino acids. CDR1 and CDR2 (germline): MDHEN, SYDVKM. V lost 7 bases and J lost 4, with 5 bases in between.

This sequence joins TRBV12-3 or TRBV12-4 and TRBJ2-2, with D perhaps assigned TRBD1 or TRBD2 (6 bases each). The V gene lost 8 bases and the J gene lost 3 bases, with 13 bases spanning the gap. The CDR3 is 14 residues long. The CDR3 sequence: CASYSGADTGELFF. CDR3 sequence (DNA): TGTGCCAGCTATTCGGGGGCGGACACCGGGGAGCTGTTTTTT.

This chain uses TRBV7-9 with TRBJ1-1; tentatively, D is TRBD1 (6 bases). The ends were cut back, 6 bases at V and 2 bases at J, with 22 bases in the middle. This CDR3 spans 17 amino acids. Germline V gene sequence: CDR1 SEHNR, CDR2 FQNEAQ (reference sequence). The DNA for the CDR3 is TGTGCCAGCAGACCCCGACCCCGGGGGGCATACAACACTGAAGCTTTCTTT. Its translation is CASRPRPRGAYNTEAFF.

This clonotype occurred a few times. The V call is TRBV29-1, the J call TRBJ1-2; TRBD1 might be the D (5 bases). This CDR3 is 13 amino acids long. Deletions cut 4 bases from V and 5 bases from J, with 14 bases between. Per the germline V gene, CDR1 is SQVTM and CDR2 is ANQGSEA. The CDR3 sequence is CSVAGTKGYGYTF. The CDR3 DNA reads as TGCAGCGTTGCCGGGACTAAAGGTTATGGCTACACCTTC.

This clonotype was seen only a few times. The rearrangement joins TRBV10-3 to TRBJ2-2; 8 nucleotides agree with TRBD2. With 6 bases clipped from V and 4 bases from J, the junction kept 7 bases outside the gene matches. The CDR3 has 15 amino acids. Germline assignment: CDR1 ENHRY and CDR2 SYGVKD. As DNA, the CDR3 is TGTGCCATCAGGACCGGGACTAGTACCACCGGGGAGCTGTTTTTT. Amino acid sequence: CAIRTGTSTTGELFF.

This clonotype was recorded at least ten times. This chain connects TRBV12-3 or TRBV12-4 to TRBJ1-5; tentative D call: TRBD1 (5 bases). Between the trimmed V and J ends, which lost 3 bases and 7 bases, there was a span of 13 bases. This CDR3 region has 14 residues. The CDR3 DNA reads TGTGCCAGCAGTTTGGGGACGGTCGGGCAGCCCCAGCATTTT. It codes for CASSLGTVGQPQHF.

Many counts were recorded for this clonotype. The chain couples TRBV20-1 to TRBJ2-7, with 7 nucleotides matching TRBD2. V lost 3 bases to trimming and J lost 2 bases; unmatched junction nucleotides: 1. Germline-derived CDR1 and CDR2 are DFQATT and SNEGSKA (reference sequence). This CDR3 spans 12 amino acids. In DNA form, the CDR3 reads TGCAGTGCTAGCGGGAGGACCTACGAGCAGTACTTC. It is translated as CSASGRTYEQYF.